These T cell receptor beta chains were read from a single sample in a study of cytotoxic CD8 clonotypes in ibrutinib-treated CLL. This table comes from immunoSEQ multiplex PCR, and its TCRdb copy is limited to in-frame clones, with some not included. Among 30,000 to 40,000 clones, roughly two thirds were seen once, and the ten largest hold about 30%. The sequencing here drew on PBMCs, taken before ibrutinib treatment. These receptors were taken from a human donor with chronic lymphocytic leukemia. The CDR3 runs from the conserved cysteine through the conserved F or W. A D gene is named only where the DNA matches it firmly. Expanded clones get a size class; other rows say once, few or many, or leave the size out.

>-|TRBV27|-|TRBJ1-1
CASSLSRGGTEAFF
TGTGCCAGCAGTCTGTCCCGGGGGGGCACTGAAGCTTTCTTT
>few|TRBV19|TRBD1|TRBJ1-2
CASSMGQGVYGYTF
TGTGCCAGTAGTATGGGACAGGGGGTCTATGGCTACACCTTC
>-|TRBV19|TRBD2|TRBJ2-7
CASSSHWRGSSYEQYF
TGTGCCAGTAGTAGTCACTGGCGGGGGAGCTCCTACGAGCAGTACTTC
>-|TRBV19|-|TRBJ2-1
CASSIVARSSYNEQFF
TGTGCCAGTAGTATAGTGGCGCGGAGCTCCTACAATGAGCAGTTCTTC
>once|TRBV11-1|-|TRBJ1-6
CASSLGDQIGSPLHF
TGTGCCAGCAGCTTAGGGGACCAAATTGGTTCACCCCTCCACTTT
>-|TRBV5-5|TRBD1|TRBJ2-7
CASSWGQGVTYEQYF
TGTGCCAGCAGCTGGGGACAGGGGGTTACCTACGAGCAGTACTTC
>-|TRBV14|TRBD1|TRBJ1-5
CASSGQGNQPQHF
TGTGCCAGCAGCGGACAGGGCAATCAGCCCCAGCATTTT
>-|TRBV7-2|-|TRBJ1-3
CASSLVGSGNTIYF
TGTGCCAGCAGCTTAGTAGGGTCTGGAAACACCATATATTTT
>-|TRBV4-2|-|TRBJ2-7
CASSQDSSYEQYF
TGTGCCAGCAGCCAAGACAGTTCCTACGAGCAGTACTTC
>-|TRBV11-2|TRBD2|TRBJ2-3
CASSLGGLAGSDTQYF
TGTGCCAGCAGCTTAGGGGGACTAGCGGGGTCCGATACGCAGTATTTT
>-|TRBV2|-|TRBJ2-1
CASSDGGLNEQFF
TGTGCCAGCAGTGATGGGGGGCTGAATGAGCAGTTCTTC
>-|TRBV5-6|TRBD2|TRBJ2-5
CASSFGAGGTQYF
TGTGCCAGCAGCTTTGGAGCGGGGGGGACCCAGTACTTC
>-|TRBV4-3|TRBD1|TRBJ2-6
CASSLQGTGANVLTF
TGCGCCAGCAGCCTACAGGGGACTGGGGCCAACGTCCTGACTTTC
>once|TRBV2|-|TRBJ2-3
CASRKMRPEGGTDTQYF
TGTGCCAGCAGAAAAATGAGGCCCGAAGGTGGAACAGATACGCAGTATTTT
>-|TRBV11-3|-|TRBJ2-7
CASSLGREYYEQYF
TGTGCCAGCAGCTTAGGGCGGGAATACTACGAGCAGTACTTC
>few|TRBV7-2|TRBD2|TRBJ2-1
CASSIQGLAGYNEQFF
TGTGCCAGCAGCATTCAGGGACTAGCGGGTTACAATGAGCAGTTCTTC
>-|TRBV10-3|-|TRBJ2-3
CAIRARLDPGTDTQYF
TGTGCCATCAGGGCCAGACTAGATCCAGGCACAGATACGCAGTATTTT
>-|TRBV7-2|TRBD2|TRBJ2-5
CASSLGSSGSQETQYF
TGTGCCAGCAGCTTAGGCTCTAGCGGGAGCCAAGAGACCCAGTACTTC
>once|TRBV5-1|-|TRBJ2-5
CASSLPGETQYF
TGCGCCAGCAGCCTTCCTGGTGAGACCCAGTACTTC
>few|TRBV7-2|-|TRBJ1-3
CASSGDTSGNTIYF
TGTGCCAGCAGCGGGGACACCTCTGGAAACACCATATATTTT
>-|TRBV27|-|TRBJ2-7
CASSQWGREFSLSYEQYF
TGTGCCAGCAGCCAATGGGGGCGGGAGTTCTCACTCTCCTACGAGCAGTACTTC
>-|TRBV7-6|TRBD2|TRBJ2-2
CASSPRTSGGLNTGELFF
TGTGCCAGCAGCCCCCGGACTAGCGGGGGCCTTAACACCGGGGAGCTGTTTTTT
>-|TRBV11-3|-|TRBJ1-2
CASSSNRVAPYKGYTF
TGTGCCAGCAGCTCGAACAGGGTGGCCCCTTATAAGGGCTACACCTTC
>-|TRBV25-1|-|TRBJ2-3
CASSEYISASTDTQYF
TGTGCCAGCAGTGAATATATATCGGCTAGCACAGATACGCAGTATTTT
>once|TRBV9|-|TRBJ2-2
CASSSVSGRDTGELFF
TGTGCCAGCAGCTCCGTCTCAGGGCGAGACACCGGGGAGCTGTTTTTT
>medium-sized|TRBV7-9|TRBD1|TRBJ1-1
CASSFQTGFNTEAFF
TGTGCCAGCAGCTTCCAGACAGGGTTCAACACTGAAGCTTTCTTT
>-|TRBV18|-|TRBJ1-5
CASSPGSNQPQHF
TGTGCCAGCTCACCAGGGAGCAATCAGCCCCAGCATTTT
>-|TRBV4-1|TRBD2|TRBJ2-3
CASSQDGLAGADTQYF
TGCGCCAGCAGCCAAGATGGGCTAGCGGGAGCAGATACGCAGTATTTT
>few|TRBV4-3|-|TRBJ1-2
CASSQPGSGYSGYTF
TGCGCCAGCAGCCAACCAGGGTCCGGGTATTCAGGCTACACCTTC